Shown below are 10 T cell receptor beta chains from a single sample sequenced in a study of T cells in localized non-small cell lung cancer. The repertoire was sequenced with immunoSEQ multiplex PCR; TCRdb's copy has only in-frame clones and lacks some. The repertoire holds roughly 14,000 clones, with approximately 84% as singletons. The source material was peripheral blood, sampled before any cancer treatment. All receptors come from a female donor older than 55 with stage I squamous cell lung carcinoma.

Note on this clone: A read error may produce the germline difference seen at one junction end. The chain combines TRBV29-1 with TRBJ1-2; D gene ambiguous. CDR1 is SQVTM, CDR2 ANQGSEA, per germline. The CDR3 is 9 residues long. The CDR3 bases are TGCAGCATTGAGGGAGGCTACACCTTC. Translation: CSIEGGYTF.

This sequence joins TRBV2 and TRBJ2-1; D uncertain. V lost 6 bases to trimming and J lost 12 bases, with 9 bases between them. This CDR3 has 10 residues. The germline V gene has CDR1 SNHLY and CDR2 FYNNEI. CDR3 loop: CASRGLRQFF. The CDR3 region has the DNA TGTGCCAGCAGGGGCCTGCGGCAGTTCTTC.

The chain has TRBV6-1 and TRBJ1-2, with D possibly matching TRBD1 (5 bases). The germline V and J ends were trimmed by 4 bases and 2 bases, with 14 bases remaining between them. CDR1 MNHNS and CDR2 SASEGT come from the germline V gene. The CDR3 runs 15 residues. CDR3 nucleotide sequence: TGTGCCAGCAGTGGGGGGGGGTTAGGAAACTATGGCTACACCTTC. Translated, it gives CASSGGGLGNYGYTF.

V gene TRBV4-1 combines with J gene TRBJ2-4; D call uncertain. The length of the CDR3 is 14 residues. V was shortened by 8 bases and J by 6 bases, with 17 bases between the two germline ends. The germline CDR1 and CDR2 sequences are MGHRA and YSYEKL. The CDR3 protein is CASSTTAKGNIQYF. DNA for the CDR3: TGCGCCAGCTCTACTACTGCAAAGGGAAACATTCAGTACTTC.

This chain connects TRBV4-3 to TRBJ2-5; maybe TRBD1 (6 bases). Per the germline V gene, CDR1 is LGHNA and CDR2 is YSLEER. CDR3 length equals 16 residues. V lost 1 base to trimming and J lost 5 bases, with 17 bases between them. The CDR3 coding sequence is TGCGCCAGCAGCCAAGGAACAGGGCGCTTCCGGGAGACCCAGTACTTC. It codes for CASSQGTGRFRETQYF.

The chain uses TRBV5-1 and TRBJ2-5; D may be TRBD1 or TRBD2 (5 bases each). Between the trimmed V and J ends, which lost 2 bases and 2 bases, there was a span of 10 bases. The CDR3 consists of 14 residues. Germline assignment: CDR1 SGHRS and CDR2 YFSETQ. CDR3 coding DNA: TGCGCCAGCAGCTTCGGGGCCATGCAAGAGACCCAGTACTTC. It encodes CASSFGAMQETQYF. Using reference TRBV5-1 and TRBJ2-5 for the parts outside the CDR3, the full variable domain is KAGVTQTPRYLIKTRGQQVTLSCSPISGHRSVSWYQQTPGQGLQFLFEYFSETQRNKGNFPGRFSGRQFSNSRSEMNVSTLELGDSALYLCASSFGAMQETQYFGPGTRLLVL.

The rearrangement joins TRBV5-1 to TRBJ1-2; D is uncertain. The CDR3 runs 14 residues. CDR1 and CDR2 (germline): SGHRS, YFSETQ. Trimming took off 0 bases at V and 7 bases at J, with 13 bases between the two ends. This CDR3 reads CASSLESGVGGYTF. CDR3 DNA: TGCGCCAGCAGCTTGGAATCTGGGGTTGGTGGCTACACCTTC.

The genes are TRBV30 and TRBJ1-5; TRBD1 might be the D (6 bases). Between the trimmed V and J ends, which lost 2 bases and 7 bases, there was a span of 27 bases. The germline V gene has CDR1 GTSNPN and CDR2 SVGIG (reference sequence). The CDR3 consists of 18 residues. The CDR3 here is CAWSSGGRFPGVEQPQHF. The CDR3 nucleotides are TGTGCCTGGAGTTCCGGGGGCCGCTTTCCCGGGGTCGAACAGCCCCAGCATTTT. The full variable domain, its missing parts supplied by reference TRBV30 and TRBJ1-5, is SQTIHQWPATLVQPVGSPLSLECTVEGTSNPNLYWYRQAAGRGLQLLFYSVGIGQISSEVPQNLSASRPQDRQFILSSKKLLLSDSGFYLCAWSSGGRFPGVEQPQHFGDGTRLSIL.

This clone was counted between two and nine times. J is TRBJ2-7 and V is TRBV10-3; tentatively, D is TRBD1 (6 bases). V dropped 4 bases and J dropped 4 bases, with 14 bases sitting between them. Germline CDR1 ENHRY, CDR2 SYGVKD. The CDR3 length is 14 residues. CDR3 residues: CAISAVGAPYEQYF. Here the CDR3 DNA reads TGTGCCATCAGTGCTGTGGGGGCGCCTTACGAGCAGTACTTC.

V gene TRBV19 combines with J gene TRBJ1-6; TRBD1 is a possible D gene (5 bases). V was pared by 10 bases and J by 6 bases, with 16 bases between. CDR3 size: 14 residues. CDR1 LNHDA and CDR2 SQIVND come from the germline V gene (reference sequence). CDR3 in DNA: TGTGCCACCCAGCAGGGCAGTTCTAATTCACCCCTCCACTTT. Translated, it gives CATQQGSSNSPLHF.